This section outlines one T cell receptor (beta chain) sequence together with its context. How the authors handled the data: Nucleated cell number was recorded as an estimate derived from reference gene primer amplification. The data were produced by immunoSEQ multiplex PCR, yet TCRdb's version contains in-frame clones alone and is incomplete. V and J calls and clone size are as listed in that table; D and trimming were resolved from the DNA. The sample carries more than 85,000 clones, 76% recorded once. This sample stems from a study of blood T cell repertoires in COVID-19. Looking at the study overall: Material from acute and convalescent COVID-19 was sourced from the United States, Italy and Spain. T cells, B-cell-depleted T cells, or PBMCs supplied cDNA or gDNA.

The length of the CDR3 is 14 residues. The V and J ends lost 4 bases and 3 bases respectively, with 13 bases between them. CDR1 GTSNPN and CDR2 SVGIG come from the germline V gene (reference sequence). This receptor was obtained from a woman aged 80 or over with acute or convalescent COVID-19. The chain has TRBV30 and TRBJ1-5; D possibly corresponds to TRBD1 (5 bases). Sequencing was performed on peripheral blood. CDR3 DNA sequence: TGTGCCTGGACCCTCGGGGGAGACAATCAGCCCCAGCATTTT. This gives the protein CAWTLGGDNQPQHF.